The table lists the clone carrying this T cell receptor beta chain with a few counts. CDR1 is MGHDK, CDR2 SYGVNS, per germline. There are 12 residues in the CDR3. Combining a sample-barcoded 5' primer with a J-beta primer mix, a second PCR ran for 7 to 11 cycles. Each cDNA molecule was tagged by a template-switch adaptor with 12 random nucleotides. TCRdb re-called the 5' RACE reads with MiXCR, one entry per CDR3 protein. The repertoire holds around 1,000,000 distinct CDR3 sequences, with 20% to 25% as singletons. This specimen belongs to a study of blood T cells in healthy people across ages. The data were also submitted as part of a second study, on T cells of mothers and their children.

The clonotype comes from a girl aged 2 to 10 in good health. Sequenced sample: blood. The chain carries TRBV25-1 and TRBJ2-5; TRBD1 might be the D (5 bases). The J call may be in error: the DNA end matches TRBJ2-1 better. Written as DNA, the CDR3 is TGTGCCAGCAGTGTCAGGGTCAATGAGCAGTTCTTC. The encoded protein is CASSVRVNEQFF.